This T cell receptor beta chain was obtained from a study of patients and donors after allogeneic stem cell transplantation. MiXCR was run by TCRdb on the RT-PCR reads, yielding one entry per CDR3 protein. This sample yields roughly 880,000 distinct CDR3 sequences, of which about a sixth are seen a single time; around 6% belongs to the top ten. The ends lost 6 bases at V and 7 bases at J; junction bases unmatched: 8. Germline V gene sequence: CDR1 MNHNS, CDR2 SASEGT. The CDR3 is 16 amino acids. Sequenced sample: blood, either unsorted or a sorted T cell fraction (not recorded which). This TCR was recovered from a human donor who was either an allogeneic HSCT recipient or a stem cell or donor lymphocyte infusion donor (not recorded which). It is not recorded whose cells these are; they may come from a transplant donor. V usage is TRBV6-1 and J usage is TRBJ1-6, with TRBD1 matching 11 bases. The CDR3 DNA follows: TGTGCCAGCAGCTATGGACAGGGGGCAGGGAATTCACCCCTCCACTTT. Encoded protein: CASSYGQGAGNSPLHF.